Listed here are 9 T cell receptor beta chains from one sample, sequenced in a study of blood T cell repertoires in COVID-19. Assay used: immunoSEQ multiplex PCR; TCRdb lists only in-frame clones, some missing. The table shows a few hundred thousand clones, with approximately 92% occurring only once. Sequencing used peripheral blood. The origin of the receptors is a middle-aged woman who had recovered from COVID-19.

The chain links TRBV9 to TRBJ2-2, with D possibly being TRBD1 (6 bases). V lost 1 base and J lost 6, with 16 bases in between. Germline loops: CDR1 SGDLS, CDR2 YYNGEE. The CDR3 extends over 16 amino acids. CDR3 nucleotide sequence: TGTGCCAGCAGCGTAAAGGTTGGTGGACAGTCCGGGGAGCTGTTTTTT. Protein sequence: CASSVKVGGQSGELFF. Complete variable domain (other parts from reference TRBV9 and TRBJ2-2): DSGVTQTPKHLITATGQRVTLRCSPRSGDLSVYWYQQSLDQGLQFLIQYYNGEERAKGNILERFSAQQFPDLHSELNLSSLELGDSALYFCASSVKVGGQSGELFFGEGSRLTVL.

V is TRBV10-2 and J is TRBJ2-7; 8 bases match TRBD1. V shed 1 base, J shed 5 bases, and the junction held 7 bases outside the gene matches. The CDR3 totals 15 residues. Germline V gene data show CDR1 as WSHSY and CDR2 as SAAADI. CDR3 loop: CASSELQGGSDEQYV. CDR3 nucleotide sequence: TGCGCCAGCAGTGAGTTACAGGGGGGTTCGGACGAGCAGTACGTC.

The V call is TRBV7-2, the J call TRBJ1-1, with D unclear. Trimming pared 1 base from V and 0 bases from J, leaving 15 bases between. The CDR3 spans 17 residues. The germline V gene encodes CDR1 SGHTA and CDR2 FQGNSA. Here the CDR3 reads CASSLGGTRTLNTEAFF. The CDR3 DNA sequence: TGTGCCAGCAGCTTAGGAGGAACCCGAACCCTGAACACTGAAGCTTTCTTT.

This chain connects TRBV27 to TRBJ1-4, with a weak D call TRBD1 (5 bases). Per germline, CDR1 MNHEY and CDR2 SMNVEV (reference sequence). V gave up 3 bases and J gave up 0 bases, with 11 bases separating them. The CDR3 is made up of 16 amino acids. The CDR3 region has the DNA TGTGCCAGCAGTTTCCGTACAGGTGCAACTAATGAAAAACTGTTTTTT. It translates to CASSFRTGATNEKLFF.

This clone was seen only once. The CDR3: CASSLRPAGSSYNEQFF. CDR3 DNA sequence: TGTGCCAGCAGCTTACGGCCAGCGGGTAGCTCCTACAATGAGCAGTTCTTC. This chain connects TRBV11-3 to TRBJ2-1; perhaps TRBD2 as D (6 bases). This CDR3 has 17 residues. Trimming removed 2 bases from V and 0 bases from J, with 14 bases in between. Germline V gene data show CDR1 as SGHNT and CDR2 as YENEEA.

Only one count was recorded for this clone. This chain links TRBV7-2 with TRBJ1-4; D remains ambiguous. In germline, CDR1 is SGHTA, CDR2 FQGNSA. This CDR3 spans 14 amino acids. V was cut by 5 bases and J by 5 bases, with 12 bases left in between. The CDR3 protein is CASSPREANEKLFF. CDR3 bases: TGTGCCAGCAGCCCGAGGGAGGCCAATGAAAAACTGTTTTTT.

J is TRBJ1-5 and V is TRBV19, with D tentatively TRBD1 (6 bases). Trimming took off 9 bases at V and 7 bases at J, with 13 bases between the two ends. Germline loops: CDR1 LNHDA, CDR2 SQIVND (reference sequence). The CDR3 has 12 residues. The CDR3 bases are TGTGCCAGCAACAGGGTTGGCCAGCCCCAGCATTTT. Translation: CASNRVGQPQHF.

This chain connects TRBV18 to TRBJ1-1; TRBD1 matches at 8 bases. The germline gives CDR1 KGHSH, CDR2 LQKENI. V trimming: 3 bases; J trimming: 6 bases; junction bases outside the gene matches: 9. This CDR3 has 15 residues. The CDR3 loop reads CASSPLDRARAEAFF. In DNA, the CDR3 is TGTGCCAGCTCACCCCTGGACAGGGCACGGGCTGAAGCTTTCTTT.

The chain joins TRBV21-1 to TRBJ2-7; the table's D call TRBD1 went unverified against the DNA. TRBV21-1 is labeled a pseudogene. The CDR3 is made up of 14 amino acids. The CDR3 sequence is CASSRRQGAYEQYV. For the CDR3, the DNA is TGTGCCAGCAGCAGGAGACAGGGAGCCTACGAGCAGTACGTC.